The 23 T cell receptor beta chains given below trace back to one sample, sequenced in a study of blood T cell repertoires in COVID-19. The table came from immunoSEQ multiplex PCR; TCRdb's copy has only in-frame clones and leaves some out. The table lists some 200,000 clones, 80% of them singletons. The sequencing input was peripheral blood. Source of these receptors: a woman in her 70s with acute or convalescent COVID-19.

The chain has TRBV5-1 and TRBJ2-7; TRBD2 agrees at 7 bases. The V segment lost 4 bases and the J segment 6 bases; nucleotides outside the gene matches: 4. The CDR3 has 12 residues. The germline gives CDR1 SGHRS, CDR2 YFSETQ. CDR3 DNA sequence: TGCGCCAGCAGCCGGGGGGAGAGCGAGCAGTACTTC. Its translation is CASSRGESEQYF.

This clone was observed a handful of times. The chain uses TRBV9 and TRBJ1-6; no definite D call. V was clipped by 4 bases and J by 8 bases, with 13 bases between them. Germline CDR1 reads SGDLS; CDR2 reads YYNGEE. CDR3 size: 14 residues. This CDR3 is CASSLLMSDSPLHF. The DNA of the CDR3 is TGTGCCAGCAGCCTCCTTATGAGTGATTCACCCCTCCACTTT. Full variable domain (outside the CDR3, taken from reference TRBV9 and TRBJ1-6): DSGVTQTPKHLITATGQRVTLRCSPRSGDLSVYWYQQSLDQGLQFLIQYYNGEERAKGNILERFSAQQFPDLHSELNLSSLELGDSALYFCASSLLMSDSPLHFGNGTRLTVT.

This clone was recorded once. The V and J genes are TRBV27 and TRBJ2-6; no reliable D call. Trimming stripped 6 bases from V and 0 bases from J, with 3 bases between. The germline V gene encodes CDR1 MNHEY and CDR2 SMNVEV (reference sequence). The CDR3 consists of 13 residues. The CDR3 DNA reads as TGTGCCAGCAGCGTCTCTGGGGCCAACGTCCTGACTTTC. This codes for CASSVSGANVLTF. Filled out from reference TRBV27 and TRBJ2-6, the complete variable domain reads EAQVTQNPRYLITVTGKKLTVTCSQNMNHEYMSWYRQDPGLGLRQIYYSMNVEVTDKGDVPEGYKVSRKEKRNFPLILESPSPNQTSLYFCASSVSGANVLTFGAGSRLTVL.

This clone came up once. J is TRBJ2-1 and V is TRBV9; 12 bases line up with TRBD2. The CDR3 runs 20 residues. Unmatched junction bases numbered 11, after V lost 1 base and J lost 0 bases. Germline V lookup: CDR1 SGDLS, CDR2 YYNGEE. CDR3: CASSVSSGGASQTSYNEQFF. CDR3 nucleotides: TGTGCCAGCAGCGTATCTAGCGGGGGGGCCTCCCAAACCTCCTACAATGAGCAGTTCTTC.

This rearrangement joins TRBV18 to TRBJ2-2; 10 bases match TRBD2. V was pared by 0 bases and J by 4 bases, with 5 bases of the junction left unmatched. The CDR3 has 17 residues. Germline CDR1 is KGHSH and CDR2 is LQKENI. CDR3 in amino acids: CASSPPDSGGSTGELFF. In DNA, the CDR3 is TGTGCCAGCTCACCACCGGATAGCGGGGGGTCCACCGGGGAGCTGTTTTTT.

This chain connects TRBV9 to TRBJ1-3, with a tentative D call TRBD1 (6 bases). V was trimmed by 4 bases and J by 3 bases, leaving 8 bases between them. The germline gives CDR1 SGDLS, CDR2 YYNGEE. The CDR3 totals 13 residues. The CDR3 protein is CASSQGGGNTIYF. The CDR3 coding sequence is TGTGCCAGCAGCCAAGGGGGTGGAAACACCATATATTTT.

The chain joins TRBV6-2 or TRBV6-3 to TRBJ1-5; D is unresolved. Trimming took 0 bases from V and 5 from J, leaving 8 bases between them. CDR1 is MNHEY and CDR2 is SVGEGT in the germline V gene. This CDR3 spans 14 amino acids. CDR3 nucleotide sequence: TGTGCCAGCAGTTACTCGGGAGAGGATCAGCCCCAGCATTTT. Encoded protein: CASSYSGEDQPQHF.

The chain is built from TRBV11-2 and TRBJ2-3, with 15 nucleotides matching TRBD2. The CDR3 has 15 residues. Germline CDR1 SGHAT, CDR2 FQNNGV. The J segment lost 7 bases and the V segment lost 4 bases, leaving 3 bases of the junction unmatched. The CDR3 sequence: CASSWTSGGDYTQYF. The CDR3 region has the DNA TGTGCCAGCAGCTGGACTAGCGGGGGGGATTATACGCAGTATTTT. The complete variable domain, with remaining parts taken from reference TRBV11-2 and TRBJ2-3, reads EAGVAQSPRYKIIEKRQSVAFWCNPISGHATLYWYQQILGQGPKLLIQFQNNGVVDDSQLPKDRFSAERLKGVDSTLKIQPAKLEDSAVYLCASSWTSGGDYTQYFGPGTRLTVL.

The rearrangement uses TRBV18 and TRBJ1-5; 12 bases fit TRBD1. CDR3 length: 16 amino acids. Per the germline V gene, CDR1 is KGHSH and CDR2 is LQKENI. The trim removed 2 bases at V and 9 bases at J, leaving 8 bases unmatched. The CDR3 reads CASSPMDGTGGRPQHF. The CDR3 DNA reads TGTGCCAGCTCACCAATGGACGGGACAGGGGGCCGGCCCCAGCATTTT.

V and J are TRBV6-6 and TRBJ1-6; D not certain. The CDR3 consists of 15 residues. CDR1 is MNHNY and CDR2 is SVGAGI in the germline V gene (reference sequence). Trimming cost V 6 bases and J 9 bases, with 18 bases left between them. The CDR3, as DNA: TGTGCCAGCAGCCCCGGGCGGGGAGTCTCTTCACCCCTCCACTTT. It encodes CASSPGRGVSSPLHF.

The V call is TRBV6-2 or TRBV6-3, the J call TRBJ2-5, with D perhaps TRBD2 (6 bases). V lost 0 bases, J lost 6 bases, and 8 bases lay in between. The germline CDR1 and CDR2 sequences are MNHEY and SVGEGT. CDR3 size: 13 residues. The CDR3 here is CASSYSGGKTQYF. In DNA, the CDR3 is TGTGCCAGCAGTTACTCTGGGGGGAAGACCCAGTACTTC.

V usage is TRBV29-1 and J usage is TRBJ2-5; 10 positions agree with TRBD1. The V segment lost 2 bases and the J segment 1 base; nucleotides outside the gene matches: 7. The CDR3 length is 16 residues. CDR1 is SQVTM, CDR2 ANQGSEA, per germline. Here the CDR3 reads CSVESLTGGAQETQYF. DNA for the CDR3: TGCAGCGTTGAATCTCTGACAGGGGGCGCCCAAGAGACCCAGTACTTC.

This clone was counted a single time. The rearrangement joins TRBV5-1 to TRBJ2-1; TRBD2 matches 9 bases. J gave up 5 bases and V 7 bases, and 7 bases lay outside the gene matches. Germline-derived CDR1 and CDR2 are SGHRS and YFSETQ. CDR3 length: 14 amino acids. Here the CDR3 reads CASAYQRGDNEQFF. The CDR3 nucleotides read TGCGCCAGCGCATATCAGCGGGGGGACAATGAGCAGTTCTTC.

V gene TRBV30 combines with J gene TRBJ1-2; 8 positions agree with TRBD1. Trimming took 2 bases from V and 3 from J; bases not matched to a gene: 8. The germline V gene has CDR1 GTSNPN and CDR2 SVGIG (reference sequence). This CDR3 is 15 amino acids long. The CDR3 protein is CAWSQGGQADYGYTF. The CDR3 nucleotides are TGTGCCTGGAGTCAAGGGGGACAGGCCGACTATGGCTACACCTTC.

The V and J genes are TRBV24-1 and TRBJ2-6; possibly TRBD2 for D (5 bases). Germline V gene data show CDR1 as KGHDR and CDR2 as SFDVKD. The ends were cut back, 7 bases at V and 0 bases at J, with 9 bases in the middle. The CDR3 covers 15 residues. The CDR3: CATSPGSSGANVLTF. The CDR3 bases are TGTGCCACCAGCCCGGGGAGCTCTGGGGCCAACGTCCTGACTTTC.

The J gene is TRBJ2-7, the V gene TRBV19; D possibly corresponds to TRBD1 (6 bases). V dropped 7 bases and J dropped 6 bases, with 19 bases sitting between them. CDR1 and CDR2 (germline): LNHDA, SQIVND (reference sequence). This CDR3 is built from 14 residues. The CDR3 coding sequence is TGTGCCAGTACCCCGACAGGACCCTGGTCCGAGCAGTACTTC. Its protein product is CASTPTGPWSEQYF. The entire variable domain, with the rest obtained from reference TRBV19 and TRBJ2-7, is as follows: DGGITQSPKYLFRKEGQNVTLSCEQNLNHDAMYWYRQDPGQGLRLIYYSQIVNDFQKGDIAEGYSVSREKKESFPLTVTSAQKNPTAFYLCASTPTGPWSEQYFGPGTRLTVT.

This clone occurred many times. The chain is built from TRBV7-8 and TRBJ2-7; a possible D gene is TRBD2 (5 bases). V was cut by 5 bases and J by 8 bases, with 19 bases left in between. There are 14 residues in the CDR3. Germline V gives CDR1 SGHVS, CDR2 FQNEAQ. The CDR3 loop is CASSPQRWGRKQYF. CDR3 bases: TGTGCCAGCAGCCCCCAGCGGTGGGGAAGGAAGCAGTACTTC.

The rearrangement links TRBV7-2 to TRBJ2-7, with D hard to call. V dropped 2 bases and J dropped 4 bases, with 6 bases sitting between them. Germline assignment: CDR1 SGHTA and CDR2 FQGNSA. The CDR3 runs 12 residues. The CDR3 coding sequence is TGTGCCAGCAGCTTAATGCGTTACGAGCAGTACTTC. Translating it yields CASSLMRYEQYF.

The V gene is TRBV27, the J gene TRBJ1-4, with TRBD1 as a possible D gene (5 bases). V was cut by 5 bases and J by 7 bases, with 14 bases left in between. The CDR3 consists of 14 residues. Germline values: CDR1 MNHEY, CDR2 SMNVEV (reference sequence). The CDR3 sequence: CASSPTGFGEKLFF. Written as DNA, the CDR3 is TGTGCCAGCAGTCCTACAGGATTCGGTGAAAAACTGTTTTTT.

The CDR3 region is CASSLRDRGRETQYF. Written as DNA, the CDR3 is TGTGCCAGCAGCCTCCGGGACAGGGGGCGCGAGACCCAGTACTTC. The V call is TRBV21-1, the J call TRBJ2-5; the table's TRBD1 call for D was not verified on the DNA. TRBV21-1 is a recognized pseudogene. The CDR3 covers 15 residues.

In its sample, this clone was seen a few times. The chain has TRBV27 and TRBJ2-2; possibly TRBD2 for D (6 bases). Germline CDR1 MNHEY, CDR2 SMNVEV (reference sequence). The CDR3 runs 15 residues. The ends were cut back, 3 bases at V and 2 bases at J, with 10 bases in the middle. In DNA form, the CDR3 reads TGTGCCAGCAGTTTCGGGGGAGCTAACACCGGGGAGCTGTTTTTT. Its protein is CASSFGGANTGELFF.

This chain links TRBV11-2 with TRBJ1-3; D unresolved. Germline CDR1 reads SGHAT; CDR2 reads FQNNGV. This CDR3 is built from 13 residues. Trimming removed 2 bases at V and 2 bases at J, with 4 bases between. In nucleotides, the CDR3 is TGTGCCAGCAGCTTATCTACTGGAAACACCATATATTTT. Protein: CASSLSTGNTIYF. The full variable domain, with the rest looked up from reference TRBV11-2 and TRBJ1-3, is EAGVAQSPRYKIIEKRQSVAFWCNPISGHATLYWYQQILGQGPKLLIQFQNNGVVDDSQLPKDRFSAERLKGVDSTLKIQPAKLEDSAVYLCASSLSTGNTIYFGEGSWLTVV.

The gene calls are TRBV21-1 and TRBJ2-3; the table names TRBD2, a call not compared with the DNA. TRBV21-1 has pseudogene status. The length of the CDR3 is 20 residues. CDR3: CASSLYVQCGGAMDTDTQYF. CDR3 nucleotides: TGTGCCAGCAGCTTGTATGTGCAGTGCGGGGGGGCGATGGACACAGATACGCAGTATTTT.